The rows below give T cell receptor beta chains drawn from one sample of a study of a mutant IDH1 vaccine in newly diagnosed glioma. Profiling relied on immunoSEQ multiplex PCR, and the TCRdb table lists in-frame clones only, not all of them. This sample has tens of thousands of clones, with 84% found just once. These receptors lack a known antigen. Specimen: PBMCs, collected from a glioma patient whose treatment included an IDH1 peptide vaccine. These receptors were taken from a woman between 25 and 40 years old with glioma. Some clones in this sample may be carry-over from other donors' samples. CDR3s include the opening cysteine and the closing phenylalanine or tryptophan. The D gene is left open where the match is weak. Some rows mark clone size as missing; the rest say once, few, many or name a class of expanded clone.

D gene,clone size,J gene,V gene,CDR3 protein,CDR3 DNA
TRBD1,NA,TRBJ2-6,TRBV5-4,CASSVRTGIGANVLTF,TGTGCCAGCAGCGTACGGACAGGGATTGGGGCCAACGTCCTGACTTTC
NA,NA,TRBJ2-1,TRBV4-1,CASSQGPMVINEQFF,TGCGCCAGCAGCCAAGGGCCTATGGTAATCAATGAGCAGTTCTTC
NA,once,TRBJ2-1,TRBV5-5,CASSRQPGDEQFF,TGTGCCAGCTCCCGCCAACCCGGGGATGAGCAGTTCTTC
TRBD2,NA,TRBJ2-1,TRBV13,CASSYPGLAGVNEQFF,TGTGCCAGCAGCTACCCGGGGCTAGCGGGAGTAAATGAGCAGTTCTTC
NA,few,TRBJ1-4,TRBV18,CASSPDTYLKEKLFF,TGTGCCAGCTCACCGGACACCTACCTTAAGGAAAAACTGTTTTTT
NA,NA,TRBJ2-5,TRBV2,CASSGTWTEETQYF,TGTGCCAGCAGTGGGACTTGGACAGAAGAGACCCAGTACTTC
NA,NA,TRBJ2-7,TRBV9,CASSAERKGGAGEQYF,TGTGCCAGCAGCGCAGAGCGGAAGGGGGGGGCAGGAGAGCAGTACTTC
NA,NA,TRBJ1-4,TRBV2,CASSATGMTNEKLFF,TGTGCCAGCAGCGCTACAGGGATGACTAATGAAAAACTGTTTTTT
NA,NA,TRBJ2-7,TRBV13,CASSSYEVEYEQYF,TGTGCCAGCAGCTCCTATGAGGTGGAATACGAGCAGTACTTC
NA,NA,TRBJ2-7,TRBV2,CAIFRPGSYEQYF,TGTGCCATTTTCCGTCCAGGGTCCTACGAGCAGTACTTC
NA,NA,TRBJ1-1,TRBV5-4,CASSLEFRDGVNTEAFF,TGTGCCAGCAGCTTGGAATTTAGGGATGGCGTGAACACTGAAGCTTTCTTT
NA,NA,TRBJ1-1,TRBV28,CASGRHMNTEAFF,TGTGCCAGCGGCCGACATATGAACACTGAAGCTTTCTTT
NA,NA,TRBJ2-7,TRBV7-9,CASSLGPPQGAGQYF,TGTGCCAGCAGCTTAGGCCCCCCCCAAGGGGCGGGGCAGTACTTC
NA,NA,TRBJ1-1,TRBV5-6,CASSPGASWEAFF,TGTGCCAGCAGCCCGGGGGCGTCTTGGGAAGCTTTCTTT
NA,NA,TRBJ2-7,TRBV4-1,CASSQEAAPREGYEQYF,TGCGCCAGCAGCCAAGAGGCTGCACCCCGAGAGGGCTACGAGCAGTACTTC
TRBD2,NA,TRBJ2-4,TRBV29-1,CSVEDRTSGTPQYF,TGCAGCGTTGAAGATAGGACTAGCGGGACACCACAGTACTTC
TRBD2,NA,TRBJ2-1,TRBV30,CAWTPLAGYNEQFF,TGTGCCTGGACCCCACTAGCGGGGTACAATGAGCAGTTCTTC
NA,NA,TRBJ1-2,TRBV9,CASSVSPQRDTQVGGYGYTF,TGTGCCAGCAGCGTATCCCCTCAAAGGGACACCCAAGTAGGGGGCTATGGCTACACCTTC
NA,NA,TRBJ1-1,TRBV6-6,CASSLWEAEAFF,TGTGCCAGCAGCCTTTGGGAGGCTGAAGCTTTCTTT
NA,NA,TRBJ1-1,TRBV29-1,CSVVRGGNTEAFF,TGCAGCGTTGTCCGGGGGGGGAACACTGAAGCTTTCTTT
NA,NA,TRBJ2-6,TRBV2,CASSERGAHSGANVLTF,TGTGCCAGCAGTGAACGTGGGGCGCACTCTGGGGCCAACGTCCTGACTTTC
NA,NA,TRBJ1-1,TRBV5-4,CASSLSSARVNTEAFF,TGTGCCAGCAGCTTGAGTTCCGCCAGGGTGAACACTGAAGCTTTCTTT
NA,NA,TRBJ2-7,TRBV2,CASIADGSYEQYF,TGTGCCAGCATTGCGGACGGATCCTACGAGCAGTACTTC
NA,NA,TRBJ2-2,TRBV5-5,CASSLVSGVSGELFF,TGTGCCAGCAGCTTGGTTTCCGGGGTTTCAGGGGAGCTGTTTTTT
TRBD2,NA,TRBJ2-5,TRBV2,CASSGLAGPTRETQYF,TGTGCCAGCAGTGGACTAGCGGGACCTACCCGGGAGACCCAGTACTTC
NA,NA,TRBJ1-2,TRBV6-5,CASSPSYRDGYTF,TGTGCCAGCAGTCCCTCGTACAGGGACGGCTACACCTTC
NA,NA,TRBJ1-1,TRBV6-5,CASRLFQGGTEAFF,TGTGCCAGCAGACTTTTCCAGGGAGGCACTGAAGCTTTCTTT
NA,NA,TRBJ1-1,TRBV6-6,CASSYREEAFF,TGTGCCAGCAGTTACAGGGAAGAAGCTTTCTTT
NA,NA,TRBJ2-2,TRBV7-9,CASSPAGAGELFF,TGTGCCAGCAGCCCCGCAGGGGCCGGGGAGCTGTTTTTT
TRBD2,NA,TRBJ2-5,TRBV6-1,CASSEPPSGAGETQYF,TGTGCCAGCAGTGAACCCCCTAGCGGGGCGGGAGAGACCCAGTACTTC
NA,NA,TRBJ1-1,TRBV2,CASSVEKGDTEAFF,TGTGCCAGCAGTGTAGAGAAAGGGGACACTGAAGCTTTCTTT
NA,once,TRBJ1-4,TRBV27,CATHPRTGPSNEKLFF,TGTGCTACCCACCCGCGAACAGGGCCAAGTAATGAAAAACTGTTTTTT
NA,NA,TRBJ1-1,TRBV5-1,CASSLGYSREVNTEAFF,TGCGCCAGCAGCTTGGGTTATTCCAGGGAGGTAAACACTGAAGCTTTCTTT
TRBD1,once,TRBJ1-4,TRBV27,CASSQGTGWEKLFF,TGTGCCAGCAGCCAAGGGACAGGGTGGGAAAAACTGTTTTTT
NA,NA,TRBJ2-5,TRBV7-2,CASSFTLSGETQYF,TGTGCCAGCAGCTTCACCCTTTCTGGAGAGACCCAGTACTTC
NA,NA,TRBJ1-2,TRBV7-8,CASSSDSSRRGYTF,TGTGCCAGCAGCTCGGACAGCTCCCGGAGGGGCTACACCTTC
NA,NA,TRBJ1-1,TRBV5-4,CASSLESGGGGTEAFF,TGTGCCAGCAGCTTGGAATCGGGGGGAGGGGGCACTGAAGCTTTCTTT
NA,few,TRBJ2-1,TRBV27,CASSLTLSYNEQFF,TGTGCCAGCAGTTTAACCCTCTCCTACAATGAGCAGTTCTTC
NA,NA,TRBJ1-2,TRBV14,CASSQEGIYGYTF,TGTGCCAGCAGCCAAGAGGGCATCTATGGCTACACCTTC
NA,NA,TRBJ1-2,TRBV4-1,CASSQGQRGSGYTF,TGCGCCAGCAGCCAAGGCCAGAGGGGTTCAGGCTACACCTTC
NA,once,TRBJ1-5,TRBV6-1,CASSEWGQPSNQPQHF,TGTGCCAGCAGTGAATGGGGGCAGCCCTCCAATCAGCCCCAGCATTTT
TRBD2,NA,TRBJ2-4,TRBV29-1,CSVEELREGAKNIQYF,TGCAGCGTTGAAGAACTGCGGGAGGGAGCCAAAAACATTCAGTACTTC
TRBD2,NA,TRBJ2-2,TRBV7-2,CASRWAASGGELFF,TGTGCCAGCAGATGGGCGGCTAGCGGGGGGGAGCTGTTTTTT
NA,NA,TRBJ1-5,TRBV4-1,CASSPETGSNQPQHF,TGCGCCAGCAGCCCCGAGACAGGTAGCAATCAGCCCCAGCATTTT
TRBD1,NA,TRBJ2-2,TRBV7-3,CASSVDRASGELFF,TGTGCCAGCAGCGTGGACAGGGCTAGCGGGGAGCTGTTTTTT